A selection of T cell receptor beta chains follows, all from one sample in a study of cytomegalovirus exposure and HLA in healthy donors. Method: immunoSEQ multiplex PCR; TCRdb's copy keeps in-frame clones and lacks some. The sample records some 120,000 clones, 75% to 90% being singletons. The sequenced sample was PBMCs. The receptor set was obtained from a male donor in good health and CMV-seronegative. CDR3s include the opening cysteine and the closing phenylalanine or tryptophan.

J gene,V gene,CDR3 protein
TRBJ2-5,TRBV4-1,CASSQDSLAFGETQYF
TRBJ2-7,TRBV14,CASSVGLADSYEQYF
TRBJ1-6,TRBV7-2,CASSLLGTGLSPLHF
TRBJ2-3,TRBV27,CASSLGPGSFTDTQYF
TRBJ1-2,TRBV29-1,CSGSGPDYGYTF
TRBJ2-2,TRBV5-4,CASGADVNTGELFF
TRBJ2-3,TRBV2,CASRARGGAGTDTQYF
TRBJ1-5,TRBV6-5,CASSPNEIQPQHF
TRBJ2-7,TRBV6-5,CASSLVDSTYEQYF
TRBJ2-7,TRBV5-5,CASSGGAETTPYEQYF
TRBJ2-3,TRBV15,CATSRGQGSTDTQYF
TRBJ2-1,TRBV5-6,CASSLITAGVGNEQFF
-,TRBV4-3,CASSQGGQYEQYF
TRBJ1-1,TRBV7-9,CASSRGQGLKNTEAFF
TRBJ2-1,TRBV4-3,CASSQDLSGNEQFF
TRBJ2-7,TRBV7-6,CASSSRARGYEQYF
TRBJ1-2,TRBV6-6,CASRKGQGYGYTF
TRBJ2-2,TRBV25-1,CASSDFRNTGELFF
TRBJ2-7,TRBV27,CASSSAVGARPYEQYF
-,TRBV7-3,CASSPTGSSYEQYF
TRBJ1-1,TRBV7-8,CASSLFLLAGMNTEAFF
TRBJ2-1,TRBV6-4,CASSETSGSYNEQFF
TRBJ2-3,TRBV25-1,CASKGHLNTDTQYF
-,TRBV13,CASSSRRTGGTYEQYF
TRBJ2-4,TRBV6-6,CASRRDRDNIQYF
TRBJ2-5,TRBV2,CASSEARGKGWETQYF
TRBJ2-7,TRBV5-1,CASSLDVTYSYEQYF
TRBJ2-3,TRBV4-1,CASSHPGTSELADTQYF
TRBJ1-2,TRBV10-2,CASSPDRHGYTF
TRBJ2-1,TRBV14,CASSQLGGSDNEQFF
TRBJ1-5,TRBV19,CASSIGDRGLKPQHF
TRBJ2-3,TRBV28,CASSLGTGDTDTQYF
TRBJ1-3,TRBV6-5,CASTRGRGNGNTIYF
TRBJ1-1,TRBV2,CASKGGRYEALF
TRBJ2-1,TRBV7-2,CASSADTGSYNEQFF
TRBJ1-1,TRBV7-2,CASSTYSEAFF